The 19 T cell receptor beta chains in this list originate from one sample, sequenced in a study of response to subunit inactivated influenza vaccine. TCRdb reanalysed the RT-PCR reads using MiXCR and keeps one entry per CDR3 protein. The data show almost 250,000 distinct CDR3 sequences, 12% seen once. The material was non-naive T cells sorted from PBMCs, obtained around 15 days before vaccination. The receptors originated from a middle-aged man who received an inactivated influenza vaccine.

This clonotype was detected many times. The CDR3 sequence is CASSRDRALNGELFF. DNA for the CDR3: TGTGCCAGCAGCCGCGACAGGGCCCTCAACGGGGAGCTGTTTTTT. The V and J genes are TRBV5-5 and TRBJ2-2, with 7 bases fitting TRBD1. The CDR3 totals 15 residues. V shed 4 bases and J 7 bases; nucleotides not matched to a gene: 10. The germline gives CDR1 SGHKS, CDR2 YYEKEE (reference sequence).

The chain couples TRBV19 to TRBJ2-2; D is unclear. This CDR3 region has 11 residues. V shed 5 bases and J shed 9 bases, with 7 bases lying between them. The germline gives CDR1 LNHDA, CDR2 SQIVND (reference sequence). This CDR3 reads CASSLPRELFF. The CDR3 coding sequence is TGTGCCAGTAGTCTCCCCAGGGAGCTGTTTTTT. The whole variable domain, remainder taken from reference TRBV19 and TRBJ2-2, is DGGITQSPKYLFRKEGQNVTLSCEQNLNHDAMYWYRQDPGQGLRLIYYSQIVNDFQKGDIAEGYSVSREKKESFPLTVTSAQKNPTAFYLCASSLPRELFFGEGSRLTVL.

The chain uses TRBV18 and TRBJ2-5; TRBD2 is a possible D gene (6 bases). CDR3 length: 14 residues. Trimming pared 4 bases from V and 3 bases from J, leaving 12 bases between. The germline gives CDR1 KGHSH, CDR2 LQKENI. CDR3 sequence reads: CASSRTLAEETQYF. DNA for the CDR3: TGTGCCAGCTCACGGACATTAGCGGAAGAGACCCAGTACTTC.

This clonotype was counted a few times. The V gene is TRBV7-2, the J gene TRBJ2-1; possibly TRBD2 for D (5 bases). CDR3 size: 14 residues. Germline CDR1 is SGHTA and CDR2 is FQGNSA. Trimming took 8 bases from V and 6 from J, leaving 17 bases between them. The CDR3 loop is CASDLALQPNEQFF. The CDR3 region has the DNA TGTGCCAGCGACTTAGCGCTACAGCCCAATGAGCAGTTCTTC.

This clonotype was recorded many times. CDR3 sequence (DNA): TGCAGTGCCACGACGCGCGGGGGGGCCGGGGATACGCAGTATTTT. Its translation: CSATTRGGAGDTQYF. The chain employs TRBV20-1 and TRBJ2-3, with TRBD2 matching over 9 bases. Germline loops: CDR1 DFQATT, CDR2 SNEGSKA (reference sequence). The CDR3 totals 15 residues. V lost 6 bases and J lost 6; bases outside the gene matches: 13.

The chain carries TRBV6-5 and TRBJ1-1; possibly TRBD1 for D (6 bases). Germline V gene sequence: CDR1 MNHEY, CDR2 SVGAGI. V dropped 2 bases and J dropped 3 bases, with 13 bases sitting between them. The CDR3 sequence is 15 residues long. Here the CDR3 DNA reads TGTGCCAGCAGTTACGGTGGGGGGGCGCACACTGAAGCTTTCTTT. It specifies CASSYGGGAHTEAFF.

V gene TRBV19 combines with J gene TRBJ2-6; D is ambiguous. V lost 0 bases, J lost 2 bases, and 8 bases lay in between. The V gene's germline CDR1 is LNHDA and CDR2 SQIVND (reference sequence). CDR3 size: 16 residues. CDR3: CASSIDLTPGANVLTF. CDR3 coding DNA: TGTGCCAGTAGTATAGATCTTACCCCTGGGGCCAACGTCCTGACTTTC. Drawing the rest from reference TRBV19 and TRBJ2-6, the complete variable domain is DGGITQSPKYLFRKEGQNVTLSCEQNLNHDAMYWYRQDPGQGLRLIYYSQIVNDFQKGDIAEGYSVSREKKESFPLTVTSAQKNPTAFYLCASSIDLTPGANVLTFGAGSRLTVL.

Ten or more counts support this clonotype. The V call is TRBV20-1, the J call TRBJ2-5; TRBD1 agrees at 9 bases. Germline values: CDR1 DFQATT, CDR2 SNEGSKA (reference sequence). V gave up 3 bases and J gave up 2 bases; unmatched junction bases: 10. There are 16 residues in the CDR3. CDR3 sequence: CSASPHWDRAQETQYF. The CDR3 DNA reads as TGCAGTGCTAGTCCTCATTGGGACAGGGCGCAAGAGACCCAGTACTTC.

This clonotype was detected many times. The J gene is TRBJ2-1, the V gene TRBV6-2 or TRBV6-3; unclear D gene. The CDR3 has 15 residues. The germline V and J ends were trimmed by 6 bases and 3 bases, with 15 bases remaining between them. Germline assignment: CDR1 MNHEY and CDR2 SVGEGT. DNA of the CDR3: TGTGCCAGCAGGCCCCATCAGCTAGGCTACAATGAGCAGTTCTTC. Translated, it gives CASRPHQLGYNEQFF.

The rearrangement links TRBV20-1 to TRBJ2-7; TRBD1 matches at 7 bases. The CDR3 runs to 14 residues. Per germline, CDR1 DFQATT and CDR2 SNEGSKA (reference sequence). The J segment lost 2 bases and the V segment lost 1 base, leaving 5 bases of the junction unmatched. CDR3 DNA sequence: TGCAGTGCTAGAGGGGACAGTTCAGCCTACGAGCAGTACTTC. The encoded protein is CSARGDSSAYEQYF.

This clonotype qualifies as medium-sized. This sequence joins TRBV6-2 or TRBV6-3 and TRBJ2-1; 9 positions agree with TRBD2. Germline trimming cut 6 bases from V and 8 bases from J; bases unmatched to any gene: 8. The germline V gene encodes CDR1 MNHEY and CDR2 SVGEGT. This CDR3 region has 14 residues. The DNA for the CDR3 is TGTGCCAGCAGGATAGCGGGAGAAGGGCATGAGCAGTTCTTC. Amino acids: CASRIAGEGHEQFF.

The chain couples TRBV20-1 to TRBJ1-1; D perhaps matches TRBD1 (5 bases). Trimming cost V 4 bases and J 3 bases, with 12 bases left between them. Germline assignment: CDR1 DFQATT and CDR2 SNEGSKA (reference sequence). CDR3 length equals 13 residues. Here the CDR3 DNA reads TGCAGTGCTACATCTGGGGGTGACACTGAAGCTTTCTTT. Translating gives CSATSGGDTEAFF.

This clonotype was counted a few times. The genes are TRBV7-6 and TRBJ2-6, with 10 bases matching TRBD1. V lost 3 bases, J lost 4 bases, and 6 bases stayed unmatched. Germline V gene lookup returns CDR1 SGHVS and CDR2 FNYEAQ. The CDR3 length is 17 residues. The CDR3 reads CASSLRQGASGANVLTF. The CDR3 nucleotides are TGTGCCAGCAGCTTGAGACAGGGGGCCTCAGGGGCCAACGTCCTGACTTTC. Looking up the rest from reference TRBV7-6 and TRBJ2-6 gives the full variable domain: GAGVSQSPRYKVTKRGQDVALRCDPISGHVSLYWYRQALGQGPEFLTYFNYEAQQDKSGLPNDRFSAERPEGSISTLTIQRTEQRDSAMYRCASSLRQGASGANVLTFGAGSRLTVL.

The CDR3 nucleotides are TGTGCCAGCAGCCGAAGAACAGAGGACAGGAACTATCCCTACGAGCAGTACTTC. This codes for CASSRRTEDRNYPYEQYF. This chain joins TRBV11-2 and TRBJ2-7, with TRBD1 identical over 7 bases. CDR1 is SGHAT and CDR2 is FQNNGV in the germline V gene. Trimming removed 5 bases from V and 2 bases from J; junction bases left unmatched: 18. The CDR3 spans 18 residues.

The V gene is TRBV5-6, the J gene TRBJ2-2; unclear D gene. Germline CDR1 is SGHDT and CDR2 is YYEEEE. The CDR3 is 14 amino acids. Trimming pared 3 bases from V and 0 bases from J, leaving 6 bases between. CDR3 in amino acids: CASSSTPNTGELFF. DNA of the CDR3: TGTGCCAGCAGCTCTACGCCGAACACCGGGGAGCTGTTTTTT.

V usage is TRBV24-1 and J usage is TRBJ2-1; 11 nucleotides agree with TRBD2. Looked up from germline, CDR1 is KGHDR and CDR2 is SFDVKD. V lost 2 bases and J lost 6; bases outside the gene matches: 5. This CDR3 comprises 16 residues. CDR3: CATSDSSLAGANEQFF. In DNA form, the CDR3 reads TGTGCCACCAGTGATTCGTCACTAGCGGGAGCCAATGAGCAGTTCTTC.

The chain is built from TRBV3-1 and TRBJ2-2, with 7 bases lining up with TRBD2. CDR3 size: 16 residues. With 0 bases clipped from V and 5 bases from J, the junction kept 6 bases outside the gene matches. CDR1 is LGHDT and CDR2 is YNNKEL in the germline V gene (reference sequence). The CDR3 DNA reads TGTGCCAGCAGCCAAGAGGGCGGGAGCGTGACCGGGGAGCTGTTTTTT. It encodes CASSQEGGSVTGELFF. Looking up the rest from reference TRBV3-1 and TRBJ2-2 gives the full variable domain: DTAVSQTPKYLVTQMGNDKSIKCEQNLGHDTMYWYKQDSKKFLKIMFSYNNKELIINETVPNRFSPKSPDKAHLNLHINSLELGDSAVYFCASSQEGGSVTGELFFGEGSRLTVL.

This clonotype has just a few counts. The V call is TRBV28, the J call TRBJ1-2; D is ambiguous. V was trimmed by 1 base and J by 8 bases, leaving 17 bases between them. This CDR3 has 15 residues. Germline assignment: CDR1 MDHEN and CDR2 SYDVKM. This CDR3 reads CASSLFAGDKGGYTF. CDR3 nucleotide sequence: TGTGCCAGCAGTTTATTCGCCGGCGACAAGGGAGGCTACACCTTC.

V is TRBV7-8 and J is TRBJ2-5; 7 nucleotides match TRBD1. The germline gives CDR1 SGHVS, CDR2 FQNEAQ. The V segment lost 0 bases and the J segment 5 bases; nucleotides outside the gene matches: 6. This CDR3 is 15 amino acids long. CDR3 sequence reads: CASSLAQGRGETQYF. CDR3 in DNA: TGTGCCAGCAGCTTAGCACAGGGGAGAGGGGAGACCCAGTACTTC.